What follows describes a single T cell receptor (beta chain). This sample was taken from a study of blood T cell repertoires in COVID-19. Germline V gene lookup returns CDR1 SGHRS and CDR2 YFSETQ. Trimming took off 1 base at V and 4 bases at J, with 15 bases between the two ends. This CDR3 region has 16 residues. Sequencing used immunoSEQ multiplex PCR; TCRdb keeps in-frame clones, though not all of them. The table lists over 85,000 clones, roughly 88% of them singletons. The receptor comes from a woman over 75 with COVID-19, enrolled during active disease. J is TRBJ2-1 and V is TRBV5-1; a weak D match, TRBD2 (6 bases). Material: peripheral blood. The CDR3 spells CASSLSAGMGYNEQFF. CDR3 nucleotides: TGCGCCAGCAGCTTGTCGGCGGGGATGGGTTACAATGAGCAGTTCTTC.